This T cell receptor (beta chain) was sequenced during a study of shared clonotypes between healthy human individuals. Points from the study as a whole: It was anticipated that sequencing depth would influence how many clonotypes donors shared. Only blood samples were collected, and tissue repertoires likely differ.

From germline, CDR1 is MNHEY and CDR2 SMNVEV (reference sequence). The CDR3 covers 15 residues. The J segment lost 5 bases and the V segment lost 5 bases, leaving 7 bases of the junction unmatched. Concerning this clone: Its antigen is undetermined.

Caucasian adults living in Nashville, Tennessee, provided all samples. A CD45RA-negative memory subset and a CD45RA+ naive subset were separated from the CD4+ cells. Only in-frame clones appear in the TCRdb table, and some are missing; sequencing was by immunoSEQ multiplex PCR. The sample shows about 2.4 million clones, roughly 93% of them seen only once. V and J are TRBV27 and TRBJ1-5; 9 bases map to TRBD1. The source is a man aged 18 to 29 in good health. Some clones in this sample may be carry-over from other donors' samples. Sequences were obtained from naive CD4+ T cells from PBMCs. Subset noted: CD45RA+ positively selected. The CDR3 is CASSLGQGWDQPQHF. The DNA of the CDR3 is TGTGCCAGCAGTCTGGGACAGGGCTGGGATCAGCCCCAGCATTTT.